This T cell receptor beta chain came from a study of shared clonotypes between healthy human individuals. The overall study: Two female and a few male donors aged 18 to 49 were enrolled. Regarding the study as a whole: Generation probabilities were higher for clonotypes shared across all four sorted-subset donors than for unshared ones.

Produced via immunoSEQ multiplex PCR; TCRdb's table is partial and in-frame only. The repertoire has 2 million to 3 million clones, roughly 93% of them found once; the top ten carry around 0.37%. About this clone itself: Its antigen is still unknown.

The clonotype was recovered from a man between 18 and 35 years old in good health. Some clones in this sample may be carry-over from other donors' samples. The sequencing input was naive CD4+ T cells from PBMCs. Subset meaning: CD45RA+ positively selected.

The CDR3 region has the DNA TGTGCCAGCAGGGGGGTGCGGGAGGGTTGGTCCTACGAGCAGTACTTC. Translating it yields CASRGVREGWSYEQYF. The chain combines TRBV28 with TRBJ2-7; 9 bases are shared with TRBD2. With 6 bases clipped from V and 1 base from J, the junction kept 10 bases outside the gene matches. The length of the CDR3 is 16 residues. Germline assignment: CDR1 MDHEN and CDR2 SYDVKM. Supplemented by reference TRBV28 and TRBJ2-7, the full variable domain reads DVKVTQSSRYLVKRTGEKVFLECVQDMDHENMFWYRQDPGLGLRLIYFSYDVKMKEKGDIPEGYSVSREKKERFSLILESASTNQTSMYLCASRGVREGWSYEQYFGPGTRLTVT.